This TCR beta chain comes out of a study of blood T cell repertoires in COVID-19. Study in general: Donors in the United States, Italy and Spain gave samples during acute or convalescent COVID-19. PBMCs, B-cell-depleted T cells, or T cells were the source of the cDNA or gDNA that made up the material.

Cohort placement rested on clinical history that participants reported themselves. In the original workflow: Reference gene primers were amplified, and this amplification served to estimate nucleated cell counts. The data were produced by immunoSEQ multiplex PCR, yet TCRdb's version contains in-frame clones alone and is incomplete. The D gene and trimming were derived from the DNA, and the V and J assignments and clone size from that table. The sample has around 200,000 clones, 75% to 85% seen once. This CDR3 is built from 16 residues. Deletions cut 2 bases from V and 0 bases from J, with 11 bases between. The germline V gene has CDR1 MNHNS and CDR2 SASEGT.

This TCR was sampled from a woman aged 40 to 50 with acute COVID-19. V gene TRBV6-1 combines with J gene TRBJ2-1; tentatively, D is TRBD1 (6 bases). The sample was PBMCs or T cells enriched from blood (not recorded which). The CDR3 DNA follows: TGTGCCAGCAGTGAATTATGGACAGCCTCCTACAATGAGCAGTTCTTC. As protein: CASSELWTASYNEQFF.